This section outlines one T cell receptor (beta chain) sequence together with its context. Germline assignment: CDR1 SEHNR and CDR2 FQNEAQ (reference sequence). CDR3 length: 14 residues. Trimming left V 3 bases short and J 8 bases short, with 13 bases between. Produced via immunoSEQ multiplex PCR; TCRdb's table is partial and in-frame only. The sample contains under 55,000 clones, about 88% of which appear only once. The sample originates from a study of blood T cell repertoires in COVID-19. Study at large: T cells, B-cell-depleted T cells, or PBMCs provided the cDNA or gDNA that served as material.

The receptor's source is a man aged 40-55 years with active COVID-19. The source material was peripheral blood. This chain connects TRBV7-9 to TRBJ1-4; D is ambiguous. CDR3 in amino acids: CASSLEGAGEKLFF. CDR3 DNA: TGTGCCAGCAGCTTGGAAGGAGCGGGGGAAAAACTGTTTTTT.